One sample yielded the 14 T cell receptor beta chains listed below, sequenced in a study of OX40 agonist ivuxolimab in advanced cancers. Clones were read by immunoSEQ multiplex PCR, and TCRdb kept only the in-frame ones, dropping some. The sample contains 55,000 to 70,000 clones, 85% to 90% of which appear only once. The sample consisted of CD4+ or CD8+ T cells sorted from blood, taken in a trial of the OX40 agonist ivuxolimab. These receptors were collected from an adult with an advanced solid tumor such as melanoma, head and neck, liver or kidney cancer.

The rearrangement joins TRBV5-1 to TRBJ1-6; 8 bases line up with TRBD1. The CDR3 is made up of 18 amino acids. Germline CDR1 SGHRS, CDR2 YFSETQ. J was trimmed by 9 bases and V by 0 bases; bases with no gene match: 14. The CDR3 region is CASSLAPSTGGYGSPLHF. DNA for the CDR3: TGCGCCAGCAGCTTGGCACCCTCAACAGGGGGGTACGGTTCACCCCTCCACTTT.

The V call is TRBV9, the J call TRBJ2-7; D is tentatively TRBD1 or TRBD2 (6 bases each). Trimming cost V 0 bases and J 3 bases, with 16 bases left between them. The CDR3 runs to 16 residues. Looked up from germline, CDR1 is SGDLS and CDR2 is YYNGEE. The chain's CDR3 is CASSVGGAGQYYEQYF. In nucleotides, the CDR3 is TGTGCCAGCAGCGTAGGGGGGGCCGGACAGTACTACGAGCAGTACTTC.

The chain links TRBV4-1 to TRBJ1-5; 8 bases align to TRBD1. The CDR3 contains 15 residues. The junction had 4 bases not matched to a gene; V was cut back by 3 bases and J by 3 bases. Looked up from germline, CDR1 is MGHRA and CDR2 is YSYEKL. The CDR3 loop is CASSHDRGSNQPQHF. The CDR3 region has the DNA TGCGCCAGCAGCCATGACAGGGGATCCAATCAGCCCCAGCATTTT.

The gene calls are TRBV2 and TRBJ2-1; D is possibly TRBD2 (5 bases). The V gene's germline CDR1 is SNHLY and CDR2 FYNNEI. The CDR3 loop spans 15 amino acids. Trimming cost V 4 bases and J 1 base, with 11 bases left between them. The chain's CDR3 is CASSVEGESYNEQFF. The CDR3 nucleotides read TGTGCCAGCAGTGTAGAGGGTGAGTCCTACAATGAGCAGTTCTTC.

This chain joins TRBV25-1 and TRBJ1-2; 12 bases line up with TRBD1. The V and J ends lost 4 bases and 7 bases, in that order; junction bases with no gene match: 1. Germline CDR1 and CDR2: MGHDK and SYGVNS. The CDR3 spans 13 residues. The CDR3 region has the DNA TGTGCCAGCAGTGGGGACAGGGGGCTTGGCTACACCTTC. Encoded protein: CASSGDRGLGYTF.

This CDR3 reads CAWEIGNEQFF. CDR3 coding DNA: TGTGCCTGGGAAATAGGTAATGAGCAGTTCTTC. This chain uses TRBV30 with TRBJ2-1; D is ambiguous. The CDR3 has 11 amino acids. V lost 5 bases, J lost 7 bases, and 9 bases lay in between. Germline CDR1 and CDR2: GTSNPN and SVGIG (reference sequence).

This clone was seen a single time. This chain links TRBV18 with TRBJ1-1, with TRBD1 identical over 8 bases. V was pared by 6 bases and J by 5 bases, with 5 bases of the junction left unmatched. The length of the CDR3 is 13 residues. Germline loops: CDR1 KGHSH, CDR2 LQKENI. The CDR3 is CASSGGQETEAFF. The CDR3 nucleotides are TGTGCCAGCTCGGGGGGACAGGAAACTGAAGCTTTCTTT.

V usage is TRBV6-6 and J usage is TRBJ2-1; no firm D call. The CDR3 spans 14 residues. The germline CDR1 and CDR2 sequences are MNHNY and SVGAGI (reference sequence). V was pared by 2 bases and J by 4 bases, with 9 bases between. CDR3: CASSYPTDYNEQFF. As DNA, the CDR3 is TGTGCCAGCAGTTACCCGACTGATTACAATGAGCAGTTCTTC.

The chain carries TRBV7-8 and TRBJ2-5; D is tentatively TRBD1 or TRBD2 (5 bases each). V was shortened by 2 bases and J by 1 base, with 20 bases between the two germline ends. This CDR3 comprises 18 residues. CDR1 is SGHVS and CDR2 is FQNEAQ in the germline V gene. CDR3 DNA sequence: TGTGCCAGCAGCTTATTGTGGTCTCTGGGACCTCTCCAAGAGACCCAGTACTTC. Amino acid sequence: CASSLLWSLGPLQETQYF.

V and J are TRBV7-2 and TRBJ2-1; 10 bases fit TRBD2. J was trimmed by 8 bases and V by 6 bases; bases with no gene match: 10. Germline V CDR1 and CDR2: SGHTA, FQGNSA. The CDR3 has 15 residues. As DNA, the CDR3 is TGTGCCAGCAGTCTGAGCGGGAGGGCCATCTATGAGCAGTTCTTC. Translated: CASSLSGRAIYEQFF.

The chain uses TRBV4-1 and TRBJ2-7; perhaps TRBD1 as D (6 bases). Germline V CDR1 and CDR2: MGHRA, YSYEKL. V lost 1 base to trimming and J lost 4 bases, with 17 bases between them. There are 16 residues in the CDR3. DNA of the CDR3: TGCGCCAGCAGCCAAGGAGGCACGAAGGGGGTTTACGAGCAGTACTTC. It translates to CASSQGGTKGVYEQYF.

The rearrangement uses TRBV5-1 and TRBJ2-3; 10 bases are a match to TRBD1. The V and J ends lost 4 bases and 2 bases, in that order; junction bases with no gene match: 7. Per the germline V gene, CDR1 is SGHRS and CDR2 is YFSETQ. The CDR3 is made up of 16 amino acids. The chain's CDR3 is CASSTGQGVYTDTQYF. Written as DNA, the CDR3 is TGCGCCAGCAGCACCGGACAGGGGGTATACACAGATACGCAGTATTTT.

Here the CDR3 reads CASSPAAQETQYF. The DNA for the CDR3 is TGTGCCAGCAGCCCCGCGGCACAAGAGACCCAGTACTTC. The V gene is TRBV7-6, the J gene TRBJ2-5; D not certain. CDR3 size: 13 residues. Germline lookup yields CDR1 SGHVS and CDR2 FNYEAQ. The germline V and J ends were trimmed by 5 bases and 2 bases, with 9 bases remaining between them. The full variable domain, in which reference TRBV7-6 and TRBJ2-5 provide the parts outside the CDR3, is GAGVSQSPRYKVTKRGQDVALRCDPISGHVSLYWYRQALGQGPEFLTYFNYEAQQDKSGLPNDRFSAERPEGSISTLTIQRTEQRDSAMYRCASSPAAQETQYFGPGTRLLVL.

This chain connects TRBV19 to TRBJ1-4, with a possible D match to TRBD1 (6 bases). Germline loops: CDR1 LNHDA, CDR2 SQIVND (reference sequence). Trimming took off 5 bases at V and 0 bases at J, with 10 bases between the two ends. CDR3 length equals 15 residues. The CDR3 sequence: CASSPRGSTNEKLFF. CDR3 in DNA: TGTGCCAGTAGTCCCAGGGGTTCAACTAATGAAAAACTGTTTTTT. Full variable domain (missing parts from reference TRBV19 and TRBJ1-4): DGGITQSPKYLFRKEGQNVTLSCEQNLNHDAMYWYRQDPGQGLRLIYYSQIVNDFQKGDIAEGYSVSREKKESFPLTVTSAQKNPTAFYLCASSPRGSTNEKLFFGSGTQLSVL.